Shown below are 9 T cell receptor beta chains from a single sample sequenced in a study of cytomegalovirus exposure and HLA in healthy donors. TCRdb's copy holds only in-frame clones and misses some; the assay was immunoSEQ multiplex PCR. This sample has about 190,000 clones, with roughly 80% found just once. Sequencing was carried out using PBMCs. These receptors all come from a woman aged 18-35 years in good health and CMV-seropositive.

This rearrangement joins TRBV5-1 to TRBJ2-1, with 7 bases matching TRBD1. The CDR3 contains 15 residues. Germline V gene data show CDR1 as SGHRS and CDR2 as YFSETQ. With V trimmed by 5 bases and J by 7 bases, 12 bases remained unmatched. The CDR3 DNA reads as TGCGCCAGCAGTATAACAGGGGACCCTTGGAATGAGCAGTTCTTC. Its protein product is CASSITGDPWNEQFF. Combining the CDR3 with reference TRBV5-1 and TRBJ2-1 gives the whole variable domain KAGVTQTPRYLIKTRGQQVTLSCSPISGHRSVSWYQQTPGQGLQFLFEYFSETQRNKGNFPGRFSGRQFSNSRSEMNVSTLELGDSALYLCASSITGDPWNEQFFGPGTRLTVL.

The chain has TRBV5-1 and TRBJ2-1, with a weak D call TRBD2 (6 bases). Germline V gene data show CDR1 as SGHRS and CDR2 as YFSETQ. Trimming stripped 5 bases from V and 7 bases from J, with 16 bases between. The CDR3 has 14 residues. CDR3 region: CASRTWGETNEQFF. The CDR3 region has the DNA TGCGCCAGCAGGACTTGGGGGGAAACGAATGAGCAGTTCTTC. Full variable domain (outside the CDR3, taken from reference TRBV5-1 and TRBJ2-1): KAGVTQTPRYLIKTRGQQVTLSCSPISGHRSVSWYQQTPGQGLQFLFEYFSETQRNKGNFPGRFSGRQFSNSRSEMNVSTLELGDSALYLCASRTWGETNEQFFGPGTRLTVL.

V is TRBV6-5 and J is TRBJ1-6; D remains ambiguous. V lost 5 bases and J 7 bases, leaving 12 bases between the germline ends. The germline V gene has CDR1 MNHEY and CDR2 SVGAGI. The CDR3 is made up of 14 amino acids. The chain's CDR3 is CASSAGGGNSPLHF. CDR3 coding DNA: TGTGCCAGCAGTGCGGGCGGAGGAAATTCACCCCTCCACTTT.

J is TRBJ2-7 and V is TRBV27; 11 bases match TRBD1. The CDR3 length is 15 residues. With 6 bases clipped from V and 2 bases from J, the junction kept 6 bases outside the gene matches. Germline V gives CDR1 MNHEY, CDR2 SMNVEV (reference sequence). For the CDR3, the DNA is TGTGCCAGCAGCCCCAGGACAGGGGGCGCCTACGAGCAGTACTTC. Translation: CASSPRTGGAYEQYF.

This clone was seen a few times. The chain combines TRBV7-2 with TRBJ2-1; 7 nucleotides agree with TRBD2. In germline, CDR1 is SGHTA, CDR2 FQGNSA. This CDR3 has 15 residues. V lost 5 bases to trimming and J lost 0 bases; unmatched junction nucleotides: 4. The CDR3 DNA reads as TGTGCCAGCAGCCCGCTAGCGGACTCCTACAATGAGCAGTTCTTC. Translation gives CASSPLADSYNEQFF.

In its sample, this clone was seen a few times. This chain joins TRBV5-1 and TRBJ1-1, with a possible D match to TRBD1 (6 bases). The V end lost 0 bases, the J end lost 4 bases, and 13 bases lay between the germline ends. Looked up from germline, CDR1 is SGHRS and CDR2 is YFSETQ. There are 15 residues in the CDR3. The CDR3 bases are TGCGCCAGCAGCTTGGACCCGCTACAGGGCACTGAAGCTTTCTTT. It encodes CASSLDPLQGTEAFF. The full variable domain, completed using reference TRBV5-1 and TRBJ1-1, is KAGVTQTPRYLIKTRGQQVTLSCSPISGHRSVSWYQQTPGQGLQFLFEYFSETQRNKGNFPGRFSGRQFSNSRSEMNVSTLELGDSALYLCASSLDPLQGTEAFFGQGTRLTVV.

This CDR3 is CASSRRTGEGYEQYF. The CDR3 DNA follows: TGTGCCAGCAGCCGGAGGACAGGGGAAGGCTACGAGCAGTACTTC. The chain employs TRBV27 and TRBJ2-7; 9 nucleotides agree with TRBD1. The V gene end was trimmed by 6 bases and the J gene end by 3 bases; junction bases not matched to a gene: 9. Looked up from germline, CDR1 is MNHEY and CDR2 is SMNVEV (reference sequence). The CDR3 spans 15 residues.

V is TRBV5-1 and J is TRBJ2-5; 9 positions match TRBD2. Germline-derived CDR1 and CDR2 are SGHRS and YFSETQ. The CDR3 is 15 amino acids. With V trimmed by 5 bases and J by 4 bases, 9 bases remained unmatched. As DNA, the CDR3 is TGCGCCAGCAGTGAACCGGGACTAGCATCAGAGACCCAGTACTTC. Translating it yields CASSEPGLASETQYF. Full variable domain (remainder filled in from reference TRBV5-1 and TRBJ2-5): KAGVTQTPRYLIKTRGQQVTLSCSPISGHRSVSWYQQTPGQGLQFLFEYFSETQRNKGNFPGRFSGRQFSNSRSEMNVSTLELGDSALYLCASSEPGLASETQYFGPGTRLLVL.

In its sample, this clone was seen a few times. The CDR3 DNA sequence: TGTGCCAGCAGCAACCGGGACAGGGGCCCTGGGGCCAACGTCCTGACTTTC. Protein: CASSNRDRGPGANVLTF. The chain joins TRBV11-2 to TRBJ2-6; 10 bases map to TRBD1. This CDR3 region has 17 residues. Per germline, CDR1 SGHAT and CDR2 FQNNGV. J was trimmed by 2 bases and V by 5 bases; bases with no gene match: 6. Variable domain in full (rest from reference TRBV11-2 and TRBJ2-6): EAGVAQSPRYKIIEKRQSVAFWCNPISGHATLYWYQQILGQGPKLLIQFQNNGVVDDSQLPKDRFSAERLKGVDSTLKIQPAKLEDSAVYLCASSNRDRGPGANVLTFGAGSRLTVL.